The entry below describes one TCR beta chain. As yet, its antigen is unknown. Isolated RNA was reverse transcribed into cDNA used as the sequencing template. Clones were read by immunoSEQ multiplex PCR, and TCRdb kept only the in-frame ones, dropping some. This table has around 120,000 clones, roughly 69% appearing once. The data were taken from a study of CD8+ T cells in alopecia areata. CDR3 length equals 14 residues. Germline CDR1 is SGHDT and CDR2 is YYEEEE. The V and J ends lost 4 bases and 2 bases, in that order; junction bases with no gene match: 2. The study's findings and limits: TCR sharing across patients was less clear than in mice, possibly HLA-related. Normal skin's resident alphabeta T cells are also sequenced in scalp samples. The study found higher clonality in lesional than normal scalp, especially in alopecia totalis/universalis.

PBMCs provided sorted CD4+ and CD8+ T cells. The sequencing input was CD4+ T cells sorted from blood. This chain links TRBV5-6 with TRBJ2-4, with 8 bases lining up with TRBD1. The receptor's source is a human donor in good health. In DNA form, the CDR3 reads TGTGCCAGCAGCCGACAGGGGTCCAAAAACATTCAGTACTTC. Translating it yields CASSRQGSKNIQYF.